The next 17 T cell receptor beta chains were all read from a single sample in a study of T cells after yellow fever vaccination. MiXCR, applied by TCRdb to the 5' RACE reads, yields one record per CDR3 protein. In the table there are some 120,000 distinct CDR3 sequences, about 16% of which are singletons. This sample comprised CD8+ T cells sorted from PBMCs, obtained 5 days after the yellow fever booster vaccination. These receptors were obtained from a man younger than 30 who received the YFV17D yellow fever vaccine.

The rearrangement uses TRBV7-9 and TRBJ2-2; D assignment may be TRBD1 or TRBD2 (5 bases each). Germline CDR1 is SEHNR and CDR2 is FQNEAQ (reference sequence). This CDR3 is 15 amino acids long. Trimming took off 2 bases at V and 3 bases at J, with 10 bases between the two ends. CDR3 sequence: CASSLSGQYTGELFF. The CDR3 DNA reads TGTGCCAGCAGCTTATCGGGGCAGTACACCGGGGAGCTGTTTTTT.

The rearrangement joins TRBV12-3 or TRBV12-4 to TRBJ1-5; D is uncertain. V was trimmed by 3 bases and J by 9 bases, leaving 6 bases between them. This CDR3 contains 11 residues. The CDR3 nucleotides read TGTGCCAGCAGTTTGTCGTTGCCCCAGCATTTT. Translating gives CASSLSLPQHF.

V gene TRBV4-3 combines with J gene TRBJ1-1, with 8 bases that match TRBD1. The CDR3 loop spans 14 amino acids. Germline lookup yields CDR1 LGHNA and CDR2 YSLEER. V was pared by 4 bases and J by 3 bases, with 4 bases of the junction left unmatched. CDR3 sequence (DNA): TGCGCCAGCAGCCCAAAGACAGGGGACACTGAAGCTTTCTTT. Translation: CASSPKTGDTEAFF.

V usage is TRBV29-1 and J usage is TRBJ2-1; weak D call: TRBD2 (5 bases). Germline CDR1 and CDR2: SQVTM and ANQGSEA. The CDR3 loop spans 12 amino acids. V was trimmed by 3 bases and J by 7 bases, leaving 10 bases between them. In DNA, the CDR3 is TGCAGCGTTGAGCCGGGATCAAATGAGCAGTTCTTC. Its translation: CSVEPGSNEQFF.

The chain's CDR3 is CSGGSDTQYF. The CDR3 DNA reads as TGCAGCGGAGGGTCAGATACGCAGTATTTT. The V call is TRBV29-1, the J call TRBJ2-3; maybe TRBD2 (5 bases). Looked up from germline, CDR1 is SQVTM and CDR2 is ANQGSEA. The CDR3 contains 10 residues. The V end was cut by 7 bases, the J end by 4 bases, with 6 bases between.

The gene calls are TRBV21-1 and TRBJ2-7; the table gives TRBD1 as D, unverified against the DNA. TRBV21-1 is termed a pseudogene. This CDR3 comprises 14 residues. The CDR3 sequence is CASSKGGDTSERYV. The CDR3 region has the DNA TGTGCCAGCAGCAAAGGGGGGGACACCTCGGAGCGGTACGTC.

This clonotype was counted between two and nine times. V and J are TRBV13 and TRBJ2-2; TRBD1 matches 8 bases. The CDR3 sequence is 18 residues long. V gave up 3 bases and J gave up 2 bases; unmatched junction bases: 11. Germline loops: CDR1 PRHDT, CDR2 FYEKMQ (reference sequence). Written as DNA, the CDR3 is TGTGCCAGCAGCTTCGGCCCCGGGACAGGCCTAAACACCGGGGAGCTGTTTTTT. Translated: CASSFGPGTGLNTGELFF.

This clonotype was seen a handful of times. The V and J genes are TRBV7-9 and TRBJ2-3, with D maybe TRBD1 (5 bases). Germline values: CDR1 SEHNR, CDR2 FQNEAQ (reference sequence). Between the trimmed V and J ends, which lost 6 bases and 3 bases, there was a span of 19 bases. This CDR3 comprises 16 residues. The CDR3 sequence: CASSHSSGIATDTQYF. The CDR3 region has the DNA TGTGCCAGCAGTCACTCGTCAGGGATTGCAACAGATACGCAGTATTTT.

This clonotype was found a few times. CDR3 sequence: CASSQYLPGAGEKLFF. Written as DNA, the CDR3 is TGCGCCAGCAGCCAATACCTGCCCGGGGCGGGGGAAAAACTGTTTTTT. The V and J genes are TRBV4-3 and TRBJ1-4; D possibly corresponds to TRBD1 (5 bases). The CDR3 covers 16 residues. CDR1 is LGHNA, CDR2 YSLEER, per germline. Trimming cost V 2 bases and J 8 bases, with 18 bases left between them.

This chain joins TRBV12-3 or TRBV12-4 and TRBJ1-2; D may be TRBD1 (5 bases). The CDR3 covers 13 residues. Trimming removed 3 bases from V and 7 bases from J, with 12 bases in between. CDR3: CASSFFGGFGYTF. DNA for the CDR3: TGTGCCAGCAGTTTTTTTGGGGGGTTTGGCTACACCTTC.

This chain uses TRBV6-6 with TRBJ2-7; D remains ambiguous. The CDR3 consists of 13 residues. Per the germline V gene, CDR1 is MNHNY and CDR2 is SVGAGI (reference sequence). The DNA for the CDR3 is TGTGCCAGCACGCCCGCGGCCTCCTCCGAGCAGTACGTC. This encodes CASTPAASSEQYV.

The V gene is TRBV4-3, the J gene TRBJ2-4; D call uncertain. Trimming stripped 0 bases from V and 1 base from J, with 13 bases between. The CDR3 is 17 amino acids. Per the germline V gene, CDR1 is LGHNA and CDR2 is YSLEER. In DNA form, the CDR3 reads TGCGCCAGCAGCCAAGACGGGTACGATGGGGCCAAAAACATTCAGTACTTC. Its protein is CASSQDGYDGAKNIQYF.

The table lists this clonotype with a few counts. The gene calls are TRBV7-2 and TRBJ2-3; tentative D call: TRBD1 (5 bases). Trimming left V 1 base short and J 1 base short, with 18 bases between. The CDR3 consists of 18 residues. CDR1 and CDR2 from the germline V gene are SGHTA and FQGNSA. CDR3 amino acids: CASSLGIIRALGTDTQYF. As DNA, the CDR3 is TGTGCCAGCAGCTTAGGTATCATCAGGGCCCTCGGCACAGATACGCAGTATTTT.

This clonotype turned up a few times. The gene calls are TRBV11-2 and TRBJ2-3; 7 nucleotides match TRBD2. The CDR3 is made up of 18 amino acids. V lost 2 bases and J lost 0; bases outside the gene matches: 11. Per germline, CDR1 SGHAT and CDR2 FQNNGV. CDR3 region: CASSLIASGPPSTDTQYF. In nucleotides, the CDR3 is TGTGCCAGCAGCTTAATAGCTAGCGGCCCACCTAGCACAGATACGCAGTATTTT. The full variable domain, completed using reference TRBV11-2 and TRBJ2-3, is EAGVAQSPRYKIIEKRQSVAFWCNPISGHATLYWYQQILGQGPKLLIQFQNNGVVDDSQLPKDRFSAERLKGVDSTLKIQPAKLEDSAVYLCASSLIASGPPSTDTQYFGPGTRLTVL.

V usage is TRBV4-1 and J usage is TRBJ2-7; 8 nucleotides line up with TRBD2. V lost 0 bases and J lost 4; bases outside the gene matches: 5. Germline V lookup: CDR1 MGHRA, CDR2 YSYEKL. The CDR3 is 15 residues long. The CDR3 sequence is CASSQERGDGYEQYF. CDR3 bases: TGCGCCAGCAGCCAAGAGCGGGGGGACGGGTACGAGCAGTACTTC.

This clonotype was detected a few times. This chain links TRBV6-1 with TRBJ2-7; possible D gene TRBD2, 5 bases. Germline CDR1 is MNHNS and CDR2 is SASEGT. CDR3 size: 14 residues. V was shortened by 0 bases and J by 2 bases, with 8 bases between the two germline ends. The CDR3 is CASSEAGRTYEQYF. CDR3 DNA sequence: TGTGCCAGCAGTGAAGCTGGGAGAACCTACGAGCAGTACTTC.

This clonotype came up many times. The chain recombines TRBV4-1 with TRBJ2-1; 10 nucleotides align to TRBD2. Per the germline V gene, CDR1 is MGHRA and CDR2 is YSYEKL. The CDR3 has 14 residues. With 4 bases clipped from V and 5 bases from J, the junction kept 2 bases outside the gene matches. CDR3 DNA sequence: TGCGCCAGCAGCCCTCTAGCGGGGGACAATGAGCAGTTCTTC. Translation gives CASSPLAGDNEQFF.